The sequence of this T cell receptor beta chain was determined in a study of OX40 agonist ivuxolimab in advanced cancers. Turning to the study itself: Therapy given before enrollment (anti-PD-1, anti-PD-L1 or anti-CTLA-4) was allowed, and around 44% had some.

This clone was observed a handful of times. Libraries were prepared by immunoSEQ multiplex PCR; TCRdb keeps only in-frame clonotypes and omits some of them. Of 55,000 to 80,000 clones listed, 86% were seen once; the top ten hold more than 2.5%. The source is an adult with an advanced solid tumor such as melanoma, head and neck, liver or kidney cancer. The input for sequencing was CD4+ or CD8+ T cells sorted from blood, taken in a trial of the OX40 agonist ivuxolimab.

The CDR3 nucleotides are TGTGCCAGCAGTGCCATCCCCCCACGGAACACTGAAGCTTTCTTT. Residues: CASSAIPPRNTEAFF. This chain connects TRBV28 to TRBJ1-1; D gene uncertain. This CDR3 region has 15 residues. The germline V and J ends were trimmed by 5 bases and 1 base, with 14 bases remaining between them. Germline CDR1 reads MDHEN; CDR2 reads SYDVKM.